The T cell receptor beta chain under discussion was sequenced for a study of blood T cell repertoires in COVID-19. The overall study: In each case, the material was cDNA or gDNA derived from T cells, B-cell-depleted T cells, or PBMCs.

Per the germline V gene, CDR1 is SNHLY and CDR2 is FYNNEI. The CDR3 covers 14 residues. Trimming took 5 bases from V and 1 from J, leaving 11 bases between them. Generated by immunoSEQ multiplex PCR, the TCRdb table keeps only in-frame clones and is missing some. Here the sample spans about 55,000 clones, just over 85% being singletons. This clone was detected only once. The chain employs TRBV2 and TRBJ1-1, with a weak D call TRBD1 (5 bases). This TCR derives from a man in his 70s with acute or convalescent COVID-19. The specimen was peripheral blood. DNA for the CDR3: TGTGCCAGCAGTCCTAGGGGAGGGAACACTGAAGCTTTCTTT. The encoded protein is CASSPRGGNTEAFF.